This TCR beta chain was identified during a study of blood T cell repertoires in COVID-19. Clones were sequenced by immunoSEQ multiplex PCR, and TCRdb holds only the in-frame ones, with some missing. This table holds roughly 160,000 clones, approximately 83% found once. In this sample, this clone turned up many times. Germline CDR1 reads SEHNR; CDR2 reads FQNEAQ (reference sequence). This CDR3 is built from 12 residues. V was clipped by 5 bases and J by 14 bases, with 18 bases between them. This receptor was taken from a man between 70 and 80 years old with active or convalescent COVID-19. Sequencing was performed on peripheral blood. V and J are TRBV7-9 and TRBJ1-2; the D gene is possibly TRBD1 (5 bases). DNA for the CDR3: TGTGCCAGCAGCCCCACCGAAGCAGGGCGGACCTTC. Its translation: CASSPTEAGRTF.